This T cell receptor beta chain originates from a study of blood T cells in healthy people across ages. Overall study: About one barcoded TCR beta cDNA was captured per two T cells.

A word on this clonotype: Its target is not known.

Study-wide findings and caveats: Estimates of diversity drawn from one million T cells were considered underestimates.

Trimming cost V 0 bases and J 9 bases; bases outside gene matches: 4. Germline CDR1 SQVTM, CDR2 ANQGSEA. There are 13 residues in the CDR3. A sample-barcoded 5' primer and a J-beta primer mix were used in a second PCR of roughly 7 to 12 cycles. TCRdb ran MiXCR on the 5' RACE reads and lists one entry per CDR3 protein. The table records about 640,000 distinct CDR3 sequences, 58% of them present only once. Sequenced: blood. The clonotype was recovered from a man aged 60 to 69 in good health. V gene TRBV29-1 combines with J gene TRBJ2-1, with TRBD1 matching over 8 bases. The CDR3 nucleotides are TGCAGCGTTGAAGAGGACAGGGCTGGTGAGCAGTTCTTC. Protein: CSVEEDRAGEQFF.